Below are 15 T cell receptor beta chains sequenced from a single sample in a study of shared clonotypes between healthy human individuals. Sequencing used immunoSEQ multiplex PCR; TCRdb keeps in-frame clones, though not all of them. The table has millions of clones, 90% to 95% seen once. Source material: naive CD4+ T cells sorted from blood. Sample subset: CD45RA+ positively selected. These receptors originate from a man between 18 and 29 years old in good health.

In this sample, this clone turned up a few times. The J gene is TRBJ2-7, the V gene TRBV25-1; D may be TRBD1 (5 bases). CDR3 length: 13 residues. Germline lookup yields CDR1 MGHDK and CDR2 SYGVNS. V dropped 5 bases and J dropped 7 bases, with 15 bases sitting between them. The CDR3 bases are TGTGCCAGCAGTTTAGGGGCCTTGGGGGAGCAGTACTTC. This gives the protein CASSLGALGEQYF.

The chain recombines TRBV2 with TRBJ2-2; D is undetermined. CDR1 and CDR2 (germline): SNHLY, FYNNEI. V was clipped by 7 bases and J by 1 base, with 7 bases between them. This CDR3 region has 13 residues. CDR3 DNA: TGTGCCAGCACGACTGAGAACACCGGGGAGCTGTTTTTT. Its protein is CASTTENTGELFF. The full variable domain, in which reference TRBV2 and TRBJ2-2 provide the parts outside the CDR3, is EPEVTQTPSHQVTQMGQEVILRCVPISNHLYFYWYRQILGQKVEFLVSFYNNEISEKSEIFDDQFSVERPDGSNFTLKIRSTKLEDSAMYFCASTTENTGELFFGEGSRLTVL.

The rearrangement uses TRBV5-1 and TRBJ2-7, with 8 bases matching TRBD1. Germline V gene sequence: CDR1 SGHRS, CDR2 YFSETQ. With V trimmed by 3 bases and J by 4 bases, 6 bases remained unmatched. This CDR3 is built from 14 residues. Here the CDR3 reads CASSWGDRPYEQYF. CDR3 coding DNA: TGCGCCAGCAGCTGGGGGGACAGGCCGTACGAGCAGTACTTC.

CDR3 residues: CASSNHPGQGIAQYF. CDR3 DNA: TGTGCCAGTAGTAACCACCCGGGACAGGGAATCGCGCAGTACTTC. V is TRBV19 and J is TRBJ2-7; 9 nucleotides align to TRBD1. Germline trimming cut 4 bases from V and 9 bases from J; bases unmatched to any gene: 13. CDR3 length: 15 amino acids. Germline assignment: CDR1 LNHDA and CDR2 SQIVND (reference sequence).

On this clone: The sample has other DNA sequences that encode this CDR3 too. The V call is TRBV19, the J call TRBJ1-4; the match to TRBD1 covers 8 bases. Germline CDR1 reads LNHDA; CDR2 reads SQIVND (reference sequence). This CDR3 has 13 amino acids. With V trimmed by 6 bases and J by 8 bases, 5 bases remained unmatched. CDR3 protein: CASRDRGREKLFF. CDR3 DNA: TGTGCCAGTAGAGACAGGGGACGGGAAAAACTGTTTTTT.

J is TRBJ2-5 and V is TRBV2, with 9 nucleotides matching TRBD2. The J segment lost 5 bases and the V segment lost 1 base, leaving 5 bases of the junction unmatched. The CDR3 has 15 amino acids. Germline loops: CDR1 SNHLY, CDR2 FYNNEI. As DNA, the CDR3 is TGTGCCAGCAGTGAAGTAGCGGGAGTATTGGAGACCCAGTACTTC. As protein: CASSEVAGVLETQYF.

The rearrangement links TRBV27 to TRBJ2-5; the D gene could be TRBD1 or TRBD2 (6 bases each). V lost 1 base, J lost 8 bases, and 26 bases lay in between. The CDR3 has 18 residues. Germline CDR1 reads MNHEY; CDR2 reads SMNVEV (reference sequence). This chain's CDR3 is CASSLFAVLGGDKRTQYF. CDR3 bases: TGTGCCAGCAGTTTATTTGCCGTCTTGGGCGGGGACAAGAGAACCCAGTACTTC.

This clone was found once. The V gene is TRBV10-3, the J gene TRBJ1-5; D call uncertain. CDR1 ENHRY and CDR2 SYGVKD come from the germline V gene. V lost 6 bases, J lost 4 bases, and 10 bases lay in between. There are 13 residues in the CDR3. Here the CDR3 DNA reads TGTGCCATCAGGGTGGAAGAAAATCAGCCCCAGCATTTT. Encoded protein: CAIRVEENQPQHF.

This clone was recorded once. V gene TRBV6-1 combines with J gene TRBJ1-2; TRBD1 might be the D (5 bases). Trimming took 1 base from V and 0 from J, leaving 18 bases between them. This CDR3 has 18 residues. Germline CDR1 and CDR2: MNHNS and SASEGT. For the CDR3, the DNA is TGTGCCAGCAGTGAAGTTAGGGGAGCGGGGTTAGCTAACTATGGCTACACCTTC. It yields the protein CASSEVRGAGLANYGYTF.

Concerning this clone itself: The same CDR3 is also encoded by other DNA sequences in this sample. This rearrangement joins TRBV7-2 to TRBJ2-3; D ambiguous. CDR3 length: 15 amino acids. Germline V gives CDR1 SGHTA, CDR2 FQGNSA. With 1 base removed from V and 2 bases from J, the gap between germline ends came to 10 bases. CDR3 nucleotides: TGTGCCAGCAGCTTAGGGCGGACCTTCACAGATACGCAGTATTTT. Translating gives CASSLGRTFTDTQYF.

This clone has just a few counts. Other DNA sequences in the same sample also yield this CDR3. The chain couples TRBV10-3 to TRBJ1-6, with 9 bases matching TRBD1. Germline V gene sequence: CDR1 ENHRY, CDR2 SYGVKD. The CDR3 has 14 residues. V shed 4 bases and J 7 bases; nucleotides not matched to a gene: 2. The CDR3 DNA is TGTGCCATCAGTGGTGACAGGGGGAATTCACCCCTCCACTTT. As protein: CAISGDRGNSPLHF.

The genes are TRBV11-2 and TRBJ1-3; weak D call: TRBD1 (6 bases). Trimming stripped 6 bases from V and 4 bases from J, with 10 bases between. The CDR3 runs 13 residues. Germline values: CDR1 SGHAT, CDR2 FQNNGV. The CDR3 sequence: CASSSGAGNTIYF. The DNA for the CDR3 is TGTGCCAGCAGTTCGGGGGCAGGAAACACCATATATTTT. Variable domain in full (rest from reference TRBV11-2 and TRBJ1-3): EAGVAQSPRYKIIEKRQSVAFWCNPISGHATLYWYQQILGQGPKLLIQFQNNGVVDDSQLPKDRFSAERLKGVDSTLKIQPAKLEDSAVYLCASSSGAGNTIYFGEGSWLTVV.

This clone occurred a few times. The same CDR3 is also encoded by other DNA sequences in this sample. V is TRBV6-6 and J is TRBJ2-5; D remains unclear. V was clipped by 6 bases and J by 1 base, with 3 bases between them. CDR1 and CDR2 (germline): MNHNY, SVGAGI (reference sequence). The CDR3 is 11 amino acids. CDR3 loop: CASSRQETQYF. Written as DNA, the CDR3 is TGTGCCAGCAGCCGCCAAGAGACCCAGTACTTC.

This sequence joins TRBV5-8 and TRBJ2-7; D may be TRBD1 or TRBD2 (5 bases each). Germline V gives CDR1 SGHTS, CDR2 YDEGEE. The CDR3 has 16 amino acids. V gave up 1 base and J gave up 2 bases, with 16 bases separating them. The CDR3 DNA reads TGTGCCAGCAGCTTGCAGCGAGGGACCTTAACCTACGAGCAGTACTTC. The encoded protein is CASSLQRGTLTYEQYF.

This clone came up once. The rearrangement joins TRBV28 to TRBJ1-3; possible D gene TRBD1, 5 bases. The V and J ends lost 6 bases and 1 base respectively, with 19 bases between them. CDR1 and CDR2 (germline): MDHEN, SYDVKM. This CDR3 spans 17 amino acids. The CDR3 here is CASSPDSGRLSGNTIYF. The DNA for the CDR3 is TGTGCCAGCAGCCCGGATTCGGGGCGGCTTTCTGGAAACACCATATATTTT.